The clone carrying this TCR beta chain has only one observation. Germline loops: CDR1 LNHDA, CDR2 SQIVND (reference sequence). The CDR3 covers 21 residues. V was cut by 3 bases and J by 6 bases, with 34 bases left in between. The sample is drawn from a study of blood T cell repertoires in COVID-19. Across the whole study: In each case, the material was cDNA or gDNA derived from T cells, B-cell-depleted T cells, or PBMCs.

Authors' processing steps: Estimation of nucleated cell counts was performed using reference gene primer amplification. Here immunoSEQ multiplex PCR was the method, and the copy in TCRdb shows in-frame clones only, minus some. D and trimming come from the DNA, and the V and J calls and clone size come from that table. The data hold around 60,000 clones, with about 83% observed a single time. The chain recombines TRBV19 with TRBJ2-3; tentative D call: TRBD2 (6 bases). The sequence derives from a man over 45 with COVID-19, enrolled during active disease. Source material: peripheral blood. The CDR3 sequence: CASSIRRAGLGGLDQRDTQYF. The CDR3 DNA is TGTGCCAGTAGTATCCGCCGGGCGGGGCTTGGTGGATTAGACCAAAGGGATACGCAGTATTTT.